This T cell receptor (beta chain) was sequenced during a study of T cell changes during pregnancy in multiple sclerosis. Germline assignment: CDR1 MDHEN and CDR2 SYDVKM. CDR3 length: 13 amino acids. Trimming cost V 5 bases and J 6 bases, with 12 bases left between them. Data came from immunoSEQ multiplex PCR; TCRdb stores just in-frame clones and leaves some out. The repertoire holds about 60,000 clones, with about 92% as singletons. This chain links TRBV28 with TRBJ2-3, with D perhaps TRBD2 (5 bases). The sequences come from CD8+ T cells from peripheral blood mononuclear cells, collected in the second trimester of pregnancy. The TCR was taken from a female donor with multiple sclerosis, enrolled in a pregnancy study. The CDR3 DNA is TGTGCCAGCAGTCCCCCGGACTGGGATACGCAGTATTTT. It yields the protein CASSPPDWDTQYF.